This TCR beta chain comes out of a study of OX40 agonist ivuxolimab in advanced cancers. General study findings and limits: Expanded peripheral T-cell antigen specificity went undetermined. More expanded clones were seen, on average, in CD8+ T cells than in CD4+.

Sampling times: baseline, cycle 4 day 1, cycle 7 day 1. Sequenced by immunoSEQ multiplex PCR; TCRdb stores in-frame clones only, minus some. The sample comprises 84,000 or so clones, 70% to 90% of which are singletons, and 0.25% to 0.3% rests with the top ten. As regards this clone: Its antigen is not known.

The CDR3 covers 14 residues. V gave up 1 base and J gave up 8 bases, with 12 bases separating them. Germline V gene data show CDR1 as SEHNR and CDR2 as FQNEAQ (reference sequence). V is TRBV7-9 and J is TRBJ1-5; D gene unclear. The source material was CD4+ or CD8+ T cells sorted from blood, sampled in a trial of the OX40 agonist ivuxolimab. The sequence was collected from an adult with an advanced solid tumor such as melanoma, head and neck, liver or kidney cancer. The CDR3: CASSLVGPQEPQHF. The CDR3 nucleotides are TGTGCCAGCAGCTTAGTGGGCCCTCAGGAGCCCCAGCATTTT.